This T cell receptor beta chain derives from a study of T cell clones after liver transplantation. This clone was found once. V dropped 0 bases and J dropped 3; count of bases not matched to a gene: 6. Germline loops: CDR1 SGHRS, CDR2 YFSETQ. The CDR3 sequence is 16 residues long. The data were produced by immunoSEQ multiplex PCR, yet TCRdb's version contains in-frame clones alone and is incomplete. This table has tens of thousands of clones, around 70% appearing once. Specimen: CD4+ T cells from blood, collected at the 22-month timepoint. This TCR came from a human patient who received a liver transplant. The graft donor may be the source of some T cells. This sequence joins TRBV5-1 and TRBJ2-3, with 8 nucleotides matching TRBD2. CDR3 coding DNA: TGCGCCAGCAGCTTGGTTGCGGGGGGAAGAACAGATACGCAGTATTTT. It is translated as CASSLVAGGRTDTQYF.